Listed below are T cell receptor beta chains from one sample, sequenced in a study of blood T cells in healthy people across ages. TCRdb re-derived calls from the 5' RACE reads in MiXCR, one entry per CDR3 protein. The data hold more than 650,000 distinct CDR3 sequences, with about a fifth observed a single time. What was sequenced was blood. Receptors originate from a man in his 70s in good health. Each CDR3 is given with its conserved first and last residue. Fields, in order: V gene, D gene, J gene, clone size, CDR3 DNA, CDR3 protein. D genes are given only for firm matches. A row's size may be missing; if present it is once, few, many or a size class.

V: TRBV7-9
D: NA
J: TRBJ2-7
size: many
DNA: TGTGCCAGCAGCTTACTGGGGGACGAGCAGTACTTC
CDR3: CASSLLGDEQYF

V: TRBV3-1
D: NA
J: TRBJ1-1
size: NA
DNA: TGTGCCAGCAGCCACCCTACCAGGGAAAACACTGAAGCTTTCTTT
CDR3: CASSHPTRENTEAFF

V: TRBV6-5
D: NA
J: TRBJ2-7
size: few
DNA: TGTGCCAGCAGTTACTCGGGTGTCGCACCCCCCTACGAGCAGTACTTC
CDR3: CASSYSGVAPPYEQYF

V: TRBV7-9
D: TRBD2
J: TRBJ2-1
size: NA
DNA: TGTGCCAGCGGGGTGATACGCGGGAGAGTAAATGAGCAGTTCTTC
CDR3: CASGVIRGRVNEQFF

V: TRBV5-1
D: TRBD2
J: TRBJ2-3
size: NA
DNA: TGCGCCAGCAGCTCTAGCGGGGGCCCCACAGATACGCAGTATTTT
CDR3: CASSSSGGPTDTQYF

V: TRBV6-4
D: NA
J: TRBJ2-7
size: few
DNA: TGTGCCAGCAGACGGGACTTCGGCTACGAGCAGTACTTC
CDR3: CASRRDFGYEQYF

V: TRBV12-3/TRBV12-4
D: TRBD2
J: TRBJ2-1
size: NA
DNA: TGTGCCAGCAGTTCCCATGGGCTAGCGGGGGACAATGAGCAGTTCTTC
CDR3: CASSSHGLAGDNEQFF

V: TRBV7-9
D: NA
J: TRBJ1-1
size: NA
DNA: TGTGCCAGCAGCTTAAAAACCGACCAACAAAAGGATTTCTTT
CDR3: CASSLKTDQQKDFF

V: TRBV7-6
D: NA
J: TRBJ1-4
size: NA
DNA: TGTGCCAGCAGCCCCCTAGGGACGCAGACTAATGAAAAACTGTTTTTT
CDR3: CASSPLGTQTNEKLFF

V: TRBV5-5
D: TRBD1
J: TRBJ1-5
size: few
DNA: TGTGCCAGCAGCTTCCTGGACAGGGGGAGTCAGCCCCAGCATTTT
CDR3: CASSFLDRGSQPQHF

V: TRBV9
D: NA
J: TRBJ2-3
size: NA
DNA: TGTGCCAGCAGCGCCTCCAGGGGGGAAGATACGCAGTATTTT
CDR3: CASSASRGEDTQYF

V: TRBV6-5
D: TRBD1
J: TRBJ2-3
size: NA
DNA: TGTGCCAGCAGTCCCGACAGGGGGCATTCAGATACGCAGTATTTT
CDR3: CASSPDRGHSDTQYF

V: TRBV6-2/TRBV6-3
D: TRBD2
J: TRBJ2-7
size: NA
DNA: TGTGCCAGCAGTTACTCTGGACTAGCGGGAGAAGTGGACGAGCAGTACTTC
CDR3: CASSYSGLAGEVDEQYF

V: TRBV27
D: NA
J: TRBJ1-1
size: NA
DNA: TGTGCCAGCAGTTTTAGCACCCTGAACACTGAAGCTTTCTTT
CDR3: CASSFSTLNTEAFF

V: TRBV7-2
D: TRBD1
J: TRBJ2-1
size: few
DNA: TGTGCCAGCAGCTCAACCGGGACAGTCGGCCCATACTCCTACAATGAGCAGTTCTTC
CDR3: CASSSTGTVGPYSYNEQFF

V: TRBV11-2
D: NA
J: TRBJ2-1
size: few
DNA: TGTGCCAGCAGCTTTCTCGCTAGTTCGTTAAATGAGCAGTTCTTC
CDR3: CASSFLASSLNEQFF

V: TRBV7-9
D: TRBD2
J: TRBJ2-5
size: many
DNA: TGTGCCAGCAGCTTAGGGACTAGCCTTAAAGAGACCCAGTACTTC
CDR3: CASSLGTSLKETQYF

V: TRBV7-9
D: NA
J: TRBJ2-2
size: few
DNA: TGTGCCAGCAGCTTAGGCGCAGAAATGGGCACCGGGGAGCTGTTTTTT
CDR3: CASSLGAEMGTGELFF

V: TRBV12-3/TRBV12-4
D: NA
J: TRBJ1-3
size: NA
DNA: TGTGCCAGCAGTCCGCGGGGGGCAGTCTCTGGAAACACCATATATTTT
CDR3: CASSPRGAVSGNTIYF

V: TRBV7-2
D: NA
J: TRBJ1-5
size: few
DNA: TGTGCCAGCAGCTTAGGGGGGCCCCAGCCCCAGCATTTT
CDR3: CASSLGGPQPQHF

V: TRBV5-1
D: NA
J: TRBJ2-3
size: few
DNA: TGCGCCAGCAGCTTGGAGCCAGGAGATACAGATACGCAGTATTTT
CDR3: CASSLEPGDTDTQYF

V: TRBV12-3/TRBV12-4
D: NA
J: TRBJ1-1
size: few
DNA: TGTGCCAGCTGGGCAGTTTCCAGCACTGAAGCTTTCTTT
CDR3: CASWAVSSTEAFF

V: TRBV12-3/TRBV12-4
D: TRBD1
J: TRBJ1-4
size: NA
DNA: TGTGCCAGCAGTCTACAGGGGGACCCTTCAACTAATGAAAAACTGTTTTTT
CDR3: CASSLQGDPSTNEKLFF

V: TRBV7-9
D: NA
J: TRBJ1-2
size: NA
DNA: TGTGCCAGCAGCCCCAGACAGGCCTGGGACTATGGCTACACCTTC
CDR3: CASSPRQAWDYGYTF

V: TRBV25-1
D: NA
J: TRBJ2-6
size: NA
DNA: TGTGCCAGCAGCATAGGCCCTGGGGCCAACGTCCTGACTTTC
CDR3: CASSIGPGANVLTF

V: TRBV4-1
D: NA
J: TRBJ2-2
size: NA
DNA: TGCGCCAGCAGCCTCGGGGCTAGTTTAACCGGGGAGCTGTTTTTT
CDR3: CASSLGASLTGELFF

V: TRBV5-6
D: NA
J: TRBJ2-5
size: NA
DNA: TGTGCCAGCAGCTTGGAAGCTAGGGAGACCCAGTACTTC
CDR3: CASSLEARETQYF

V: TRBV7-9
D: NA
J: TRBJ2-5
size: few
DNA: TGTGCCAGCAGCTCCAGCAACCAAGAGACCCAGTACTTC
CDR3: CASSSSNQETQYF

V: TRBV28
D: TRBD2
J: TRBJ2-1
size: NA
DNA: TGTGCCAGCAACTGGGCAGGGGAACTAGCGGGAAGTCGTAATGAGCAGTTCTTC
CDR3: CASNWAGELAGSRNEQFF

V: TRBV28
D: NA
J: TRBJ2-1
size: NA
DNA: TGTGCCAGTCCCCTGGCGGGGGCCACCTACAATGAGCAGTTCTTC
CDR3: CASPLAGATYNEQFF

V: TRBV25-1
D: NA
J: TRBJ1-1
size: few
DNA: TGTGCCAGCAGTGCGTCATCAGGAAACACTGAAGCTTTCTTT
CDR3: CASSASSGNTEAFF

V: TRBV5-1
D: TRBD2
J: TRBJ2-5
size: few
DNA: TGCGCCAGCAGCTTGGGACTAGCGGGAGGGGTACAAGAGACCCAGTACTTC
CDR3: CASSLGLAGGVQETQYF

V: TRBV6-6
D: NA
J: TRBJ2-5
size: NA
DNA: TGTGCCAGCAGCTCGGGACTGTTGTTCTTC
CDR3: CASSSGLLFF

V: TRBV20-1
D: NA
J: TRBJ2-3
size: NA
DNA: TGCAGTGCTAGAACCCAGGGACCGGCCCATTGGGCAGATACGCAGTATTTT
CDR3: CSARTQGPAHWADTQYF

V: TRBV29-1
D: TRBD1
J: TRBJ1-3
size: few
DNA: TGCAGCGCCGGGGACAGGTCATTCTCTGGAAACACCATATATTTT
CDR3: CSAGDRSFSGNTIYF

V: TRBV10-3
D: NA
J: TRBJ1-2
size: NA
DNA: TGTGCCATCAGTGAGTCGATCACGGGGGGCGGTAGCTATGGCTACACCTTC
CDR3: CAISESITGGGSYGYTF

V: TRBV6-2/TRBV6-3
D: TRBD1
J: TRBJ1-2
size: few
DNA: TGTGCCAGCAGTTACCGAGGGACAGGACACTATGGCTACACCTTC
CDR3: CASSYRGTGHYGYTF

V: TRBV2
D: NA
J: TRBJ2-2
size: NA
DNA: TGTGCCAGCGGCAGGGTAATCGGGGAGCTGTTTTTT
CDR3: CASGRVIGELFF

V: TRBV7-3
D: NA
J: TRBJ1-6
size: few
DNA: TGTGCCAGCAGCTTCACAGGACTCTATAATTCACCCCTCCACTTT
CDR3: CASSFTGLYNSPLHF

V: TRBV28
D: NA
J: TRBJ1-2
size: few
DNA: TGTGCCAGCAATTCCCTGGGGACTACTCCTCCGGGCTACACCTTC
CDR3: CASNSLGTTPPGYTF

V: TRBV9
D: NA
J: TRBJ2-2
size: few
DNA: TGTGCCAGCAGCGTAGTCGAGGGGCCCACCGGGGAGCTGTTTTTT
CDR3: CASSVVEGPTGELFF

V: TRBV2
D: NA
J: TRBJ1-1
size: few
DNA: TGTGCCAGCAGACGGAATGGACAACCGAACACTGAAGCTTTCTTT
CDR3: CASRRNGQPNTEAFF

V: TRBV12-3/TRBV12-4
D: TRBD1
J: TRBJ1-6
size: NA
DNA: TGTGCCAGCAGACCCAAGGGGGCCCTTAATTCACCCCTCCACTTT
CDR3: CASRPKGALNSPLHF

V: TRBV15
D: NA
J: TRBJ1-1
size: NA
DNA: TGTGCCACCAGCAGTCAGACAGTCACTGAAGCTTTCTTT
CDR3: CATSSQTVTEAFF

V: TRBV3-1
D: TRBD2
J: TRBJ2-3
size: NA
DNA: TGTGCCAGCAGCCAAGGGCTAGCGGGAGGTGTAGATACGCAGTATTTT
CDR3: CASSQGLAGGVDTQYF

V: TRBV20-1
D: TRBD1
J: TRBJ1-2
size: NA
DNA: TGCAGTGCTAGTACCCAGGGGGTCTACGGTAGCTATGGCTACACCTTC
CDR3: CSASTQGVYGSYGYTF

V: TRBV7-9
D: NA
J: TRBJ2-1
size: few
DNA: TGTGCCAGCAGCCCGACAAGCCCACAGTTCTTC
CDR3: CASSPTSPQFF

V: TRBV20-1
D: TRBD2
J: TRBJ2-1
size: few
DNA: TGCAGTGCTAGTTTTGCGGGAGACTACAATGAGCAGTTCTTC
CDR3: CSASFAGDYNEQFF

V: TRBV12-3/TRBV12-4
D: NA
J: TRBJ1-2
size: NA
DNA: TGTGCCAGCAGCCCTTCAGCAGACTACTATGGCTACACCTTC
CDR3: CASSPSADYYGYTF

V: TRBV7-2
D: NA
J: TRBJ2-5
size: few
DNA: TGTGCCAGCAGTTATAGCGGTAACCAAGAGACCCAGTACTTC
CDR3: CASSYSGNQETQYF

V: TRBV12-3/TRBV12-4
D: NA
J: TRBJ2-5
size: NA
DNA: TGTGCCAGCAGTTTGGGGCAGTACCAAGAGACCCAGTACTTC
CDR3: CASSLGQYQETQYF

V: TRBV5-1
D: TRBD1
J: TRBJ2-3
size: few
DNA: TGCGCCAGCAGCTCCGGGACAGAAGATACGCAGTATTTT
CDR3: CASSSGTEDTQYF